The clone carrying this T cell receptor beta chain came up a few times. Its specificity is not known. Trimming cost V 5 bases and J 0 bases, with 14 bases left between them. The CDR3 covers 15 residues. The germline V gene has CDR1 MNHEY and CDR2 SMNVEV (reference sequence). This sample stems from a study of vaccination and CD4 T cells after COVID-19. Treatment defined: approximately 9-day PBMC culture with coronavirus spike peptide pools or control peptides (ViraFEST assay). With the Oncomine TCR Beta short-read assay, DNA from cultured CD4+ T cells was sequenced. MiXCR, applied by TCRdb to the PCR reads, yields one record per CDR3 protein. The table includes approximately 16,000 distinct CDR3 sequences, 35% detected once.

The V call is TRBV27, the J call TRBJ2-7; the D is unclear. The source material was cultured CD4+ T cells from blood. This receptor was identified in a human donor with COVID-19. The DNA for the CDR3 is TGTGCCAGCAGTCCGGTCCTTGGAAGCTCCTACGAGCAGTACTTC. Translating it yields CASSPVLGSSYEQYF.